This entry lists 18 T cell receptor beta chains sequenced from one sample in a study of blood T cell repertoires in COVID-19. Assay: immunoSEQ multiplex PCR; the TCRdb copy retains only in-frame clones and omits some. The sample holds 200,000 to 250,000 clones, 80% to 85% seen once. The sequencing input was peripheral blood. These receptors were obtained from a woman of 80 years or more with active or convalescent COVID-19.

The V gene is TRBV21-1, the J gene TRBJ2-1; the tabulated D call, TRBD2, remains unverified against the DNA. TRBV21-1 counts as a pseudogene. CDR3 length: 18 amino acids. The CDR3 nucleotides read TGTGCCAGCATGAAGTCGGAGACTAGCGGGTTCCACTGCAATGAGCAGTTCTTC. This sequence encodes CASMKSETSGFHCNEQFF.

This chain connects TRBV29-1 to TRBJ2-3; D is unresolved. The V end was cut by 1 base, the J end by 0 bases, with 5 bases between. This CDR3 spans 13 amino acids. Germline V gene lookup returns CDR1 SQVTM and CDR2 ANQGSEA. In DNA, the CDR3 is TGCAGCGTTGAAGGGCCAAGCACAGATACGCAGTATTTT. Its translation: CSVEGPSTDTQYF.

This clone was seen only once. This rearrangement joins TRBV11-3 to TRBJ1-2; the D is unclear. The CDR3 is 15 amino acids. V shed 1 base and J shed 7 bases, with 16 bases lying between them. CDR1 and CDR2 from the germline V gene are SGHNT and YENEEA. CDR3 sequence: CASSLVGNEAAGYTF. The CDR3 DNA reads TGTGCCAGCAGCTTAGTCGGGAATGAGGCTGCTGGCTACACCTTC.

The rearrangement joins TRBV5-1 to TRBJ2-1; D possibly corresponds to TRBD2 (6 bases). Germline V gene sequence: CDR1 SGHRS, CDR2 YFSETQ. Trimming stripped 0 bases from V and 3 bases from J, with 19 bases between. The CDR3 spans 18 residues. Written as DNA, the CDR3 is TGCGCCAGCAGCTTGGCCCTGGGGGGACCATGGATCTACAATGAGCAGTTCTTC. Its translation is CASSLALGGPWIYNEQFF.

V usage is TRBV7-9 and J usage is TRBJ2-3; possible D gene TRBD1, 6 bases. The CDR3 covers 14 residues. Trimming pared 2 bases from V and 3 bases from J, leaving 9 bases between. CDR1 is SEHNR and CDR2 is FQNEAQ in the germline V gene (reference sequence). The CDR3 loop reads CASSLSRGTDTQYF. The CDR3 DNA sequence: TGTGCCAGCAGCTTATCCAGGGGTACAGATACGCAGTATTTT.

This clone occurred a few times. J is TRBJ2-7 and V is TRBV11-2; D is unclear. Germline V gene data show CDR1 as SGHAT and CDR2 as FQNNGV. Trimming left V 0 bases short and J 5 bases short, with 5 bases between. The CDR3 is 12 residues long. The CDR3 coding sequence is TGTGCCAGCAGCTTAGATTCCAACGAGCAGTACTTC. It is translated as CASSLDSNEQYF. The full variable domain, completed using reference TRBV11-2 and TRBJ2-7, is EAGVAQSPRYKIIEKRQSVAFWCNPISGHATLYWYQQILGQGPKLLIQFQNNGVVDDSQLPKDRFSAERLKGVDSTLKIQPAKLEDSAVYLCASSLDSNEQYFGPGTRLTVT.

This chain connects TRBV9 to TRBJ2-6; tentatively, D is TRBD2 (5 bases). With 6 bases removed from V and 1 base from J, the gap between germline ends came to 14 bases. The CDR3 has 16 amino acids. Per the germline V gene, CDR1 is SGDLS and CDR2 is YYNGEE. The CDR3 here is CASTSGLKSGANVLTF. The CDR3 nucleotides are TGTGCCAGCACCTCCGGACTGAAATCTGGGGCCAACGTCCTGACTTTC.

CDR3 residues: CASTARGRPPGSPLHF. Here the CDR3 DNA reads TGTGCCAGTACGGCCAGGGGGAGGCCTCCCGGTTCACCCCTCCACTTT. The chain uses TRBV19 and TRBJ1-6; 7 bases fit TRBD1. There are 16 residues in the CDR3. The germline gives CDR1 LNHDA, CDR2 SQIVND (reference sequence). The junction had 15 bases not matched to a gene; V was cut back by 7 bases and J by 9 bases. Using reference TRBV19 and TRBJ1-6 for the parts outside the CDR3, the full variable domain is DGGITQSPKYLFRKEGQNVTLSCEQNLNHDAMYWYRQDPGQGLRLIYYSQIVNDFQKGDIAEGYSVSREKKESFPLTVTSAQKNPTAFYLCASTARGRPPGSPLHFGNGTRLTVT.

The chain has TRBV28 and TRBJ2-7; 9 nucleotides agree with TRBD2. The CDR3 is made up of 23 amino acids. V was clipped by 1 base and J by 2 bases; unmatched bases: 27. CDR1 is MDHEN and CDR2 is SYDVKM in the germline V gene. CDR3 coding DNA: TGTGCCAGCAGTTTATCGGGGAGACGGGGTTCGGGGGGTAGTAGCGGGAGAGCCTACGAGCAGTACTTC. Protein: CASSLSGRRGSGGSSGRAYEQYF.

This chain joins TRBV5-1 and TRBJ2-3, with D hard to call. Trimming pared 0 bases from V and 2 bases from J, leaving 10 bases between. Germline values: CDR1 SGHRS, CDR2 YFSETQ. There are 15 residues in the CDR3. The CDR3 coding sequence is TGCGCCAGCAGCTTGGCGTCTGCGAACACAGATACGCAGTATTTT. Amino acids: CASSLASANTDTQYF.

This chain joins TRBV27 and TRBJ1-2; the match to TRBD1 covers 8 bases. Germline loops: CDR1 MNHEY, CDR2 SMNVEV (reference sequence). The CDR3 loop spans 15 amino acids. Trimming took 3 bases from V and 5 from J; bases not matched to a gene: 8. CDR3: CASSFAQGARYGYTF. The CDR3 coding sequence is TGTGCCAGCAGTTTCGCCCAGGGGGCGAGGTATGGCTACACCTTC.

The chain uses TRBV9 and TRBJ2-7; 8 positions agree with TRBD1. CDR1 and CDR2 (germline): SGDLS, YYNGEE. V was pared by 4 bases and J by 4 bases, with 13 bases of the junction left unmatched. This CDR3 has 16 amino acids. This chain's CDR3 is CASSLGPGTGGYEQYF. The CDR3 DNA follows: TGTGCCAGCAGCCTTGGACCGGGAACAGGGGGGTACGAGCAGTACTTC.

The chain employs TRBV6-5 and TRBJ2-1; 11 bases are shared with TRBD2. With 6 bases clipped from V and 10 bases from J, the junction kept 5 bases outside the gene matches. This CDR3 spans 13 amino acids. Germline CDR1 MNHEY, CDR2 SVGAGI. CDR3: CASRASGRPEQFF. CDR3 DNA: TGTGCCAGCAGGGCTAGCGGGAGGCCAGAGCAGTTCTTC.

V is TRBV11-3 and J is TRBJ1-2; 9 bases map to TRBD1. Germline CDR1 reads SGHNT; CDR2 reads YENEEA. J was trimmed by 7 bases and V by 5 bases; bases with no gene match: 8. This CDR3 contains 14 residues. The DNA of the CDR3 is TGTGCCAGCAGCGGCACAGGGGGCGCGGTTGGCTACACCTTC. It translates to CASSGTGGAVGYTF.

The rearrangement joins TRBV27 to TRBJ2-1, with 15 bases matching TRBD2. The trim removed 4 bases at V and 3 bases at J, leaving 4 bases unmatched. The CDR3 runs to 17 residues. CDR1 is MNHEY and CDR2 is SMNVEV in the germline V gene (reference sequence). CDR3 loop: CASSSGLAGGGYNEQFF. The CDR3 bases are TGTGCCAGCAGTTCGGGACTAGCGGGAGGTGGCTACAATGAGCAGTTCTTC.

This clone was recorded only once. The V and J genes are TRBV30 and TRBJ1-2; 8 bases fit TRBD1. With 7 bases clipped from V and 4 bases from J, the junction kept 5 bases outside the gene matches. The CDR3 covers 12 residues. The V gene's germline CDR1 is GTSNPN and CDR2 SVGIG (reference sequence). The CDR3 loop reads CAYRTGLYGYTF. CDR3 coding DNA: TGTGCCTACCGGACAGGGCTCTATGGCTACACCTTC.

The V and J genes are TRBV4-3 and TRBJ2-5; the D is unclear. Trimming removed 0 bases at V and 13 bases at J, with 18 bases between. Looked up from germline, CDR1 is LGHNA and CDR2 is YSLEER. The CDR3 is 14 amino acids. CDR3 nucleotide sequence: TGCGCCAGCAGCCAAGATCGGAAAGGAGACCCCTGGTACTTC. It is translated as CASSQDRKGDPWYF.

This sequence joins TRBV12-3 or TRBV12-4 and TRBJ1-5; the match to TRBD1 covers 7 bases. The J segment lost 7 bases and the V segment lost 8 bases, leaving 8 bases of the junction unmatched. The CDR3 has 13 amino acids. CDR3 sequence: CASCTGVRQPQHF. CDR3 nucleotide sequence: TGTGCCAGCTGTACAGGGGTCCGACAGCCCCAGCATTTT.